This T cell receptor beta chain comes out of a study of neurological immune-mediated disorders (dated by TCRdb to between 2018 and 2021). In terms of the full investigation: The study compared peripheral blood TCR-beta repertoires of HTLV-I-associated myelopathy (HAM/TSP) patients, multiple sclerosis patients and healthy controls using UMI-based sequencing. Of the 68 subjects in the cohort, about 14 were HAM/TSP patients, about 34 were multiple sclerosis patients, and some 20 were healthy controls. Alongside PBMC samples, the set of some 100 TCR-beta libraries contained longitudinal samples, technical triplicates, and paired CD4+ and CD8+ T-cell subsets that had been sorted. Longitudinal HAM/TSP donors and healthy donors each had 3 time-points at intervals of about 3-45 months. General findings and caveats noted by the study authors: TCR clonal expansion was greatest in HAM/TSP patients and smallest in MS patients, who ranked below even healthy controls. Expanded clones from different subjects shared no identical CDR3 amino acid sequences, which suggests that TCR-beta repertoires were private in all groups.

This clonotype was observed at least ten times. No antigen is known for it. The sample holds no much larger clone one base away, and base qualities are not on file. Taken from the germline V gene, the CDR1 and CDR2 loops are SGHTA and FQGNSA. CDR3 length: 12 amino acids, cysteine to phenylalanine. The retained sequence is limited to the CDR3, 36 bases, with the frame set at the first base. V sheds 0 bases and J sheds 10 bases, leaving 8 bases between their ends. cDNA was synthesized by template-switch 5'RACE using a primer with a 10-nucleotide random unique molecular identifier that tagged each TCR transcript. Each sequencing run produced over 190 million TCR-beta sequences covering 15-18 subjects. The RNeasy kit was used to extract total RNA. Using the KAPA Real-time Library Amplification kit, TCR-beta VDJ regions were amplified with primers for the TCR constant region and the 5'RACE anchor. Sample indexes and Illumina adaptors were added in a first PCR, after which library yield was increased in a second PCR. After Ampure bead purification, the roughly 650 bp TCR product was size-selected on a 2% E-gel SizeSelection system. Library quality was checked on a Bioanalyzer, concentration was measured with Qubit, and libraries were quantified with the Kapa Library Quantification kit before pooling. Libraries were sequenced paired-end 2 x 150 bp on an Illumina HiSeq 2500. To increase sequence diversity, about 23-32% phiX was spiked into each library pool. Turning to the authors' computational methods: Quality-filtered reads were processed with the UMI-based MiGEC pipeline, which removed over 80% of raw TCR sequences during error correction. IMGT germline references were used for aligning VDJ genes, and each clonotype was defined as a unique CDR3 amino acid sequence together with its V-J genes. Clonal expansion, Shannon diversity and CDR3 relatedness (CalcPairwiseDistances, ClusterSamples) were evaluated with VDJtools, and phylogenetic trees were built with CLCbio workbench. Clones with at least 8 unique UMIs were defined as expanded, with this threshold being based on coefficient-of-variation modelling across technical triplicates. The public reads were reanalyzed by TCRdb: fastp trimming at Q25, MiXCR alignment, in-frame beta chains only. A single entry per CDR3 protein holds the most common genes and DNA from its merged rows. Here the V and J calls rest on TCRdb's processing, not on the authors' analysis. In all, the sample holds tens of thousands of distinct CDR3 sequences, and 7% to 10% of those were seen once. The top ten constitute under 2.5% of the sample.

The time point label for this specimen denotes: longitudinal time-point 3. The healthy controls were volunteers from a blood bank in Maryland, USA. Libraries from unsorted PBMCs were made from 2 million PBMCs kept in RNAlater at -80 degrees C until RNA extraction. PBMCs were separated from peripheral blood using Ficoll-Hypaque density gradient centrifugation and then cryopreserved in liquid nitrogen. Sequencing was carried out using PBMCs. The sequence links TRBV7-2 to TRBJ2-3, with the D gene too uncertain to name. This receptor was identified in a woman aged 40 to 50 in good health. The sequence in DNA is TGTGCCAGCAGCTTAGCCCGCTCGGCGCAGTATTTT. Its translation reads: CASSLARSAQYF.